What follows are 29 T cell receptor beta chains derived from one specimen sequenced in a study of T-cell memory formation after mild COVID-19. TCRdb analysed the 5' RACE reads with MiXCR anew, one entry per CDR3 protein. The sample yields roughly 110,000 distinct CDR3 sequences, over 10% seen once. The sample taken for sequencing was PBMCs or a T cell subset sorted from them (not recorded which). The receptors derive from an adult woman who had mild COVID-19 (a few samples of this study predate the infection). Cell type and time point are not known.

The chain uses TRBV7-8 and TRBJ1-1; D not certain. Trimming pared 5 bases from V and 5 bases from J, leaving 12 bases between. The CDR3 extends over 13 amino acids. The germline gives CDR1 SGHVS, CDR2 FQNEAQ. CDR3 DNA sequence: TGTGCCAGCAGCCTAGGATCGCATACTGAAGCTTTCTTT. Encoded protein: CASSLGSHTEAFF.

In its sample, this clonotype was seen a few times. The chain combines TRBV7-9 with TRBJ1-1; no firm D call. Germline-derived CDR1 and CDR2 are SEHNR and FQNEAQ (reference sequence). V was cut by 5 bases and J by 0 bases, with 10 bases left in between. The CDR3 is made up of 14 amino acids. The CDR3 reads CASSEGSLNTEAFF. In nucleotides, the CDR3 is TGTGCCAGCAGCGAAGGGTCTCTGAACACTGAAGCTTTCTTT. The full variable domain, rest sourced from reference TRBV7-9 and TRBJ1-1, is DTGVSQNPRHKITKRGQNVTFRCDPISEHNRLYWYRQTLGQGPEFLTYFQNEAQLEKSRLLSDRFSAERPKGSFSTLEIQRTEQGDSAMYLCASSEGSLNTEAFFGQGTRLTVV.

This clonotype has just a few counts. This chain joins TRBV5-1 and TRBJ2-1, with TRBD1 identical over 9 bases. After removal of 5 bases from V and 5 bases from J, the junction contained 5 bases not matched to a gene. This CDR3 has 14 amino acids. Germline lookup yields CDR1 SGHRS and CDR2 YFSETQ. The DNA of the CDR3 is TGCGCCAGCAGAAGCCGGGACAGGGACAATGAGCAGTTCTTC. It codes for CASRSRDRDNEQFF.

Here the CDR3 DNA reads TGCGCCAGCAGCCCCGGGCAGTCGGACTCGAGCGACTACACCTTC. Its protein product is CASSPGQSDSSDYTF. The chain has TRBV4-1 and TRBJ1-2; D unresolved. Germline CDR1 and CDR2: MGHRA and YSYEKL. Trimming stripped 4 bases from V and 10 bases from J, with 22 bases between. This CDR3 has 15 amino acids.

This clonotype was recorded a few times. The rearrangement links TRBV20-1 to TRBJ2-1; D may correspond to TRBD1 or TRBD2 (6 bases each). Germline-derived CDR1 and CDR2 are DFQATT and SNEGSKA (reference sequence). Trimming left V 2 bases short and J 0 bases short, with 23 bases between. This CDR3 has 19 amino acids. The CDR3 protein is CSARFWRGAGLYSYNEQFF. CDR3 bases: TGCAGTGCTAGATTCTGGAGGGGGGCAGGCCTCTACTCCTACAATGAGCAGTTCTTC.

This clonotype has ten or more counts. The rearrangement uses TRBV6-5 and TRBJ2-1; D gene uncertain. Trimming stripped 6 bases from V and 6 bases from J, with 9 bases between. Germline-derived CDR1 and CDR2 are MNHEY and SVGAGI. The CDR3 totals 12 residues. Here the CDR3 reads CASRPGGNEQFF. The CDR3 DNA reads as TGTGCCAGCAGGCCTGGTGGCAATGAGCAGTTCTTC.

This clonotype was seen repeatedly, ten times or more. The chain links TRBV12-3 or TRBV12-4 to TRBJ2-2; TRBD1 agrees at 9 bases. The CDR3 totals 16 residues. V was pared by 8 bases and J by 5 bases, with 12 bases of the junction left unmatched. In nucleotides, the CDR3 is TGTGCCAGCTGCCCGACCGGGACAGGGAGGACCGGGGAGCTGTTTTTT. Its protein product is CASCPTGTGRTGELFF.

The chain links TRBV7-6 to TRBJ2-7; D not resolved. The CDR3 runs to 15 residues. Trimming cost V 1 base and J 0 bases, with 10 bases left between them. Germline CDR1 and CDR2: SGHVS and FNYEAQ. The CDR3, as DNA: TGTGCCAGCAGCTTAGAGCACAGCAGCTCCTACGAGCAGTACTTC. This encodes CASSLEHSSSYEQYF. The complete variable domain, with remaining parts taken from reference TRBV7-6 and TRBJ2-7, reads GAGVSQSPRYKVTKRGQDVALRCDPISGHVSLYWYRQALGQGPEFLTYFNYEAQQDKSGLPNDRFSAERPEGSISTLTIQRTEQRDSAMYRCASSLEHSSSYEQYFGPGTRLTVT.

This clonotype was observed a handful of times. V usage is TRBV24-1 and J usage is TRBJ2-1, with 13 bases that match TRBD2. With V trimmed by 7 bases and J by 4 bases, 3 bases remained unmatched. The CDR3 totals 15 residues. From germline, CDR1 is KGHDR and CDR2 SFDVKD. The CDR3: CATSQLAGGYNEQFF. The CDR3 DNA is TGTGCCACCAGCCAACTAGCGGGAGGGTACAATGAGCAGTTCTTC.

This clonotype was detected a few times. The CDR3 sequence is CAWSIGGGNQPQHF. DNA of the CDR3: TGTGCCTGGAGCATAGGAGGGGGCAATCAGCCCCAGCATTTT. The chain uses TRBV30 and TRBJ1-5; a weak D match, TRBD1 (5 bases). This CDR3 has 14 amino acids. The germline CDR1 and CDR2 sequences are GTSNPN and SVGIG (reference sequence). The V end was cut by 3 bases, the J end by 2 bases, with 11 bases between.

This clonotype was counted a few times. The rearrangement links TRBV12-3 or TRBV12-4 to TRBJ2-1, with TRBD1 as a possible D gene (6 bases). Deletions cut 7 bases from V and 6 bases from J, with 19 bases between. There are 15 residues in the CDR3. The CDR3 loop is CASTIDLQGRNEQFF. For the CDR3, the DNA is TGTGCCAGCACCATCGACCTACAGGGTCGCAATGAGCAGTTCTTC.

CDR3 region: CASSSTPGPQETQYF. The DNA for the CDR3 is TGTGCCAGCAGCTCCACCCCCGGGCCACAAGAGACCCAGTACTTC. The V and J genes are TRBV7-8 and TRBJ2-5; no definite D call. CDR1 is SGHVS, CDR2 FQNEAQ, per germline. Trimming took 4 bases from V and 2 from J, leaving 14 bases between them. The CDR3 is made up of 15 amino acids.

This clonotype turned up a few times. CDR3 sequence reads: CASSEWVRGFENIQYF. The CDR3 region has the DNA TGTGCCAGCAGTGAATGGGTTAGGGGATTTGAAAACATTCAGTACTTC. V and J are TRBV6-1 and TRBJ2-4; a possible D gene is TRBD1 (5 bases). Trimming stripped 2 bases from V and 5 bases from J, with 16 bases between. From germline, CDR1 is MNHNS and CDR2 SASEGT. The CDR3 loop spans 16 amino acids.

This clonotype was seen only a few times. V usage is TRBV7-2 and J usage is TRBJ2-2; D uncertain. This CDR3 contains 17 residues. V lost 1 base, J lost 0 bases, and 12 bases lay in between. Per germline, CDR1 SGHTA and CDR2 FQGNSA. Written as DNA, the CDR3 is TGTGCCAGCAGCTTAGTTCGATGGAACCCGAACACCGGGGAGCTGTTTTTT. Translating gives CASSLVRWNPNTGELFF.

This clonotype was seen a handful of times. The V and J genes are TRBV5-1 and TRBJ2-2; D might be TRBD1 or TRBD2, each matching 5 bases. CDR3 size: 17 residues. Germline V gives CDR1 SGHRS, CDR2 YFSETQ. V was pared by 4 bases and J by 1 base, with 17 bases between. DNA for the CDR3: TGCGCCAGCAGCCCCGGGTTCGGGACGGAGAACACCGGGGAGCTGTTTTTT. This codes for CASSPGFGTENTGELFF.

This chain joins TRBV12-3 or TRBV12-4 and TRBJ2-7, with TRBD1 as a possible D gene (6 bases). Trimming left V 3 bases short and J 2 bases short, with 11 bases between. The CDR3 has 14 residues. The CDR3 protein is CASSFRTAPYEQYF. In nucleotides, the CDR3 is TGTGCCAGCAGTTTTCGGACAGCCCCCTACGAGCAGTACTTC.

This clonotype was seen more than once but under ten times. The V gene is TRBV7-8, the J gene TRBJ2-7; 7 bases line up with TRBD2. CDR3 length equals 14 residues. The germline gives CDR1 SGHVS, CDR2 FQNEAQ. J was trimmed by 5 bases and V by 5 bases; bases with no gene match: 9. The CDR3 is CASSPGPGRHEQYF. CDR3 DNA sequence: TGTGCCAGCAGCCCGGGGCCCGGGAGGCACGAGCAGTACTTC.

This CDR3 reads CASRPDSGGETQYF. The CDR3 region has the DNA TGTGCCAGCAGGCCCGACAGCGGGGGTGAGACCCAGTACTTC. This sequence joins TRBV12-3 or TRBV12-4 and TRBJ2-5; TRBD2 agrees at 8 bases. This CDR3 is 14 amino acids long. Trimming removed 6 bases from V and 5 bases from J; junction bases left unmatched: 8.

In its sample, this clonotype was seen many times. The chain uses TRBV20-1 and TRBJ2-3; 11 bases fit TRBD1. This CDR3 has 16 residues. Per germline, CDR1 DFQATT and CDR2 SNEGSKA (reference sequence). V was pared by 6 bases and J by 6 bases, with 14 bases of the junction left unmatched. CDR3 nucleotide sequence: TGCAGTGCCCGAACGACGGACAGGGGGCTTTCGGATACGCAGTATTTT. The encoded protein is CSARTTDRGLSDTQYF.

This clonotype was counted between two and nine times. The chain joins TRBV9 to TRBJ2-1, with a weak D call TRBD1 (6 bases). This CDR3 contains 14 residues. CDR1 is SGDLS and CDR2 is YYNGEE in the germline V gene. V was cut by 3 bases and J by 4 bases, with 11 bases left in between. The CDR3 sequence is CASSAGVMYNEQFF. The CDR3 nucleotides read TGTGCCAGCAGCGCAGGGGTAATGTACAATGAGCAGTTCTTC. Filled out from reference TRBV9 and TRBJ2-1, the complete variable domain reads DSGVTQTPKHLITATGQRVTLRCSPRSGDLSVYWYQQSLDQGLQFLIQYYNGEERAKGNILERFSAQQFPDLHSELNLSSLELGDSALYFCASSAGVMYNEQFFGPGTRLTVL.

The chain has TRBV7-9 and TRBJ2-5; TRBD2 matches at 8 bases. Losses at the gene ends were 0 bases for V and 0 bases for J; bases not matched to a gene: 6. Germline V gene data show CDR1 as SEHNR and CDR2 as FQNEAQ (reference sequence). The CDR3 length is 17 residues. CDR3 region: CASSLALSGSYQETQYF. In nucleotides, the CDR3 is TGTGCCAGCAGCTTAGCCCTAAGCGGGAGCTACCAAGAGACCCAGTACTTC.

The V gene is TRBV4-1, the J gene TRBJ1-5; D is undetermined. Germline-derived CDR1 and CDR2 are MGHRA and YSYEKL. This CDR3 has 14 residues. Trimming left V 5 bases short and J 9 bases short, with 17 bases between. The CDR3 loop reads CASSSRTALGPQHF. CDR3 DNA sequence: TGCGCCAGCAGCTCGCGGACCGCTTTAGGGCCCCAGCATTTT.

This clonotype was observed at least ten times. The V gene is TRBV3-1, the J gene TRBJ2-5; weak D call: TRBD1 (6 bases). CDR1 and CDR2 from the germline V gene are LGHDT and YNNKEL (reference sequence). There are 16 residues in the CDR3. The germline V and J ends were trimmed by 0 bases and 5 bases, with 16 bases remaining between them. The CDR3 protein is CASSQDGGGGAETQYF. Written as DNA, the CDR3 is TGTGCCAGCAGCCAAGATGGGGGCGGTGGGGCGGAGACCCAGTACTTC.

This clonotype was observed a handful of times. The CDR3 sequence is CSARTGRSYEQYF. DNA of the CDR3: TGCAGTGCACGGACAGGGCGCTCCTACGAGCAGTACTTC. The chain joins TRBV20-1 to TRBJ2-7; the match to TRBD1 covers 8 bases. V trimming: 6 bases; J trimming: 0 bases; junction bases outside the gene matches: 4. Germline CDR1 is DFQATT and CDR2 is SNEGSKA (reference sequence). This CDR3 region has 13 residues.

This chain connects TRBV12-3 or TRBV12-4 to TRBJ2-1; possibly TRBD2 for D (5 bases). This CDR3 is built from 13 residues. V was pared by 5 bases and J by 5 bases, with 10 bases between. CDR3 protein: CASSPPSHNEQFF. The CDR3 nucleotides read TGTGCCAGCAGTCCTCCTAGCCACAATGAGCAGTTCTTC.

The rearrangement links TRBV4-1 to TRBJ2-3; perhaps TRBD1 as D (6 bases). The V end lost 4 bases, the J end lost 0 bases, and 11 bases lay between the germline ends. In germline, CDR1 is MGHRA, CDR2 YSYEKL. The CDR3 covers 15 residues. CDR3 bases: TGCGCCAGCAGCCCCAGCGACAGGAGCACAGATACGCAGTATTTT. Protein sequence: CASSPSDRSTDTQYF.

The chain uses TRBV12-3 or TRBV12-4 and TRBJ2-7; tentatively, D is TRBD1 (6 bases). Deletions cut 1 base from V and 5 bases from J, with 18 bases between. The CDR3 spans 16 residues. The CDR3 DNA follows: TGTGCCAGCAGTTTAGTGCGTCCAGGGGAGAGGAACGAGCAGTACTTC. Translation: CASSLVRPGERNEQYF.

The chain employs TRBV9 and TRBJ2-1, with 7 nucleotides matching TRBD2. Germline V lookup: CDR1 SGDLS, CDR2 YYNGEE. The junction had 6 bases not matched to a gene; V was cut back by 3 bases and J by 6 bases. The CDR3 runs to 14 residues. CDR3 DNA sequence: TGTGCCAGCAGCGAGGGACTAAACGCCAATGAGCAGTTCTTC. Its protein product is CASSEGLNANEQFF. Based on the CDR3 plus reference TRBV9 and TRBJ2-1, the full variable domain is DSGVTQTPKHLITATGQRVTLRCSPRSGDLSVYWYQQSLDQGLQFLIQYYNGEERAKGNILERFSAQQFPDLHSELNLSSLELGDSALYFCASSEGLNANEQFFGPGTRLTVL.

The chain links TRBV29-1 to TRBJ2-2; D is possibly TRBD2 (5 bases). Trimming removed 3 bases from V and 5 bases from J, with 16 bases in between. The CDR3 loop spans 15 amino acids. Looked up from germline, CDR1 is SQVTM and CDR2 is ANQGSEA. CDR3 in amino acids: CSVEGAGRGTGELFF. As DNA, the CDR3 is TGCAGCGTTGAGGGTGCGGGTCGTGGAACCGGGGAGCTGTTTTTT.